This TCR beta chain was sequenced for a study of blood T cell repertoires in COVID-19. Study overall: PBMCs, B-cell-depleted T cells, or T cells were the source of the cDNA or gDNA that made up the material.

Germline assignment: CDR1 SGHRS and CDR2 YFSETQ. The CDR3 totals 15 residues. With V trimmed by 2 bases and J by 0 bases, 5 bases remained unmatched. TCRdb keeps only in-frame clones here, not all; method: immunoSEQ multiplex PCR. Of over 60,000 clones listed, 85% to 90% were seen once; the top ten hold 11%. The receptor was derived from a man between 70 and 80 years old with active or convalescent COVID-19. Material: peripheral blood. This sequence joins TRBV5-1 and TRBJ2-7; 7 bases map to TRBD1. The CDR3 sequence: CASSFDPGGSYEQYF. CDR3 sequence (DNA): TGCGCCAGCAGCTTTGATCCAGGGGGCTCCTACGAGCAGTACTTC. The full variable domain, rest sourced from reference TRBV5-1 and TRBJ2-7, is KAGVTQTPRYLIKTRGQQVTLSCSPISGHRSVSWYQQTPGQGLQFLFEYFSETQRNKGNFPGRFSGRQFSNSRSEMNVSTLELGDSALYLCASSFDPGGSYEQYFGPGTRLTVT.